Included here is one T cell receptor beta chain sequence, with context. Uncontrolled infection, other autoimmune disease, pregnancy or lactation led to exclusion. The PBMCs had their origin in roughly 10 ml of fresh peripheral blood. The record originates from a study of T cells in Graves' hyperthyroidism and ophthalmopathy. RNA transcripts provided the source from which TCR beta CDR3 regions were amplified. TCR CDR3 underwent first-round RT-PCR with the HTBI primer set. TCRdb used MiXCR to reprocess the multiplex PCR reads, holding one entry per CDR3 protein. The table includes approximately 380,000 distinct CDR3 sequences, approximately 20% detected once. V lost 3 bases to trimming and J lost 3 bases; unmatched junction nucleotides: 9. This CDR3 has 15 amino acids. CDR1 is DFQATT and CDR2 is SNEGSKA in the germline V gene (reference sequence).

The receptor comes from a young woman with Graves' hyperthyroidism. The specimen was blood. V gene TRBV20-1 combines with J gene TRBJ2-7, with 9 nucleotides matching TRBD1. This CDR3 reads CSARGDRAYFYEQYF. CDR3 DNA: TGCAGTGCTAGGGGGGACAGGGCCTACTTCTACGAGCAGTACTTC.